The clone carrying this T cell receptor beta chain was seen more than once but under ten times. Its specificity is not known. This entry is derived from a study of CD8+ T cells in alopecia areata. About the study: Treated individuals took tofacitinib by mouth, 5 to 10 mg twice daily. Overall study findings and caveats: Sharing of TCRs across patients appeared less clear than in mice, possibly for HLA-related reasons. Lesional scalp exceeded normal scalp in clonality, especially in alopecia totalis/universalis.

cDNA prepared by RNA extraction and subsequent reverse transcription served as the template for sequencing. The repertoire was sequenced with immunoSEQ multiplex PCR; TCRdb's copy has only in-frame clones and lacks some. Of about 180,000 clones listed, 67% are singletons. Sampling of alopecia areata patients yielded lesional scalp punch biopsies as well as peripheral blood. The germline CDR1 and CDR2 sequences are SGHAT and FQNNGV. The CDR3 is 15 amino acids. The V end was cut by 0 bases, the J end by 6 bases, with 9 bases between. V usage is TRBV11-2 and J usage is TRBJ1-6, with D hard to call. This TCR was recovered from a human donor with alopecia areata. Sequenced here: CD8+ T cells sorted from blood, sampled at week 0. The CDR3 loop is CASSLDRARNSPLHF. The CDR3, as DNA: TGTGCCAGCAGCTTAGATAGGGCACGTAATTCACCCCTCCACTTT.